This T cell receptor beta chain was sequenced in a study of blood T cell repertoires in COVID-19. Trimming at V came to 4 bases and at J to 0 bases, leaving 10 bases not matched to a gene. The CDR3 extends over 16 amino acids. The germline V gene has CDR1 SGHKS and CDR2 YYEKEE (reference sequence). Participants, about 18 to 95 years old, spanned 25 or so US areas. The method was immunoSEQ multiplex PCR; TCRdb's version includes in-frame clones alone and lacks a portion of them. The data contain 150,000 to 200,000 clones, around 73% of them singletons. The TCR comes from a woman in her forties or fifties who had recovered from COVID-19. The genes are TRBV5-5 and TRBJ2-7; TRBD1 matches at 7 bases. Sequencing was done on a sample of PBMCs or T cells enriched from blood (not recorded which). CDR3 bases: TGTGCCAGCAGCCTGTCCCCGACAGGGATCTCCTACGAGCAGTACTTC. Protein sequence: CASSLSPTGISYEQYF.